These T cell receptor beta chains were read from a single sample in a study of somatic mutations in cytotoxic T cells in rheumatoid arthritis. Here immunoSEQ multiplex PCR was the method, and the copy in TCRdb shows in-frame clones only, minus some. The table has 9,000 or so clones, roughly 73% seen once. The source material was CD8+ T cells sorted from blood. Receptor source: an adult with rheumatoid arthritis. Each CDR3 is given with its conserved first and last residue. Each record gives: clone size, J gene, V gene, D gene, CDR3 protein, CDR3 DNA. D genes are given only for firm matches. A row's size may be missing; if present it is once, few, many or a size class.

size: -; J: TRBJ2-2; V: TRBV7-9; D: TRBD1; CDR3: CASSQGTGGKTGELFF; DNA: TGTGCCAGCAGCCAGGGGACAGGGGGCAAGACCGGGGAGCTGTTTTTT
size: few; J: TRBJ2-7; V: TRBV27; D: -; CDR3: CASSLSFVSEQYF; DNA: TGTGCCAGCAGTTTATCGTTCGTCTCCGAGCAGTACTTC
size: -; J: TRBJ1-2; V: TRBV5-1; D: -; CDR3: CASSLEANWGGYTF; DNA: TGCGCCAGCAGCTTGGAGGCGAATTGGGGTGGCTACACCTTC
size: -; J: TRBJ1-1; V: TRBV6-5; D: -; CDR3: CASSWGSANTEAFF; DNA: TGTGCCAGCAGTTGGGGGTCGGCGAACACTGAAGCTTTCTTT
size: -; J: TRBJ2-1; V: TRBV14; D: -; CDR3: CASSQDGLAGWNEQFF; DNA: TGTGCCAGCAGCCAAGACGGCTTGGCAGGGTGGAATGAGCAGTTCTTC
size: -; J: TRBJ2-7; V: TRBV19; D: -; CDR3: CASSLRDGQYYEQYF; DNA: TGTGCCAGTAGCCTGCGGGACGGGCAGTACTACGAGCAGTACTTC
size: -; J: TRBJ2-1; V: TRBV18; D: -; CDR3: CASSSDGFSYNEQFF; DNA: TGTGCCAGCTCATCGGACGGCTTCTCCTACAATGAGCAGTTCTTC
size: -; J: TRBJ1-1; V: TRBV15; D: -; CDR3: CATSRGGSANTEAFF; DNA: TGTGCCACCAGCAGAGGGGGGTCAGCGAACACTGAAGCTTTCTTT
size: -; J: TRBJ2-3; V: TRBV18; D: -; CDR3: CASSPPVGRQADTQYF; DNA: TGTGCCAGCTCACCACCGGTGGGACGTCAGGCGGATACGCAGTATTTT
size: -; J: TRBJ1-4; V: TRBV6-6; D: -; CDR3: CASSYLPTATNEKLFF; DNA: TGTGCCAGCAGTTACCTGCCGACAGCAACTAATGAAAAACTGTTTTTT
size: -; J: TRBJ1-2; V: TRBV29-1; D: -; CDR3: CSVEELVANYGYTF; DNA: TGCAGCGTTGAAGAATTGGTGGCTAACTATGGCTACACCTTC
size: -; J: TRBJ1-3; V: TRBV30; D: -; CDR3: CAWSGLGNTIYF; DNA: TGTGCCTGGAGCGGCCTAGGGAACACCATATATTTT
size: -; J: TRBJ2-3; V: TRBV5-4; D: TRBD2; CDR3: CASSLGLAGTTNTQYF; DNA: TGTGCCAGCAGCTTGGGACTAGCGGGGACGACAAATACGCAGTATTTT
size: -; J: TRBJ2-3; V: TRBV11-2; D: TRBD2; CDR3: CASSSTSGKADTQYF; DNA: TGTGCCAGCAGTTCGACTAGCGGGAAAGCAGATACGCAGTATTTT
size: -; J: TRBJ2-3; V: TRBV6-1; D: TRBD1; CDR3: CASSEQGADSSTDTQYF; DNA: TGTGCCAGCAGCGAACAGGGGGCCGACTCAAGCACAGATACGCAGTATTTT
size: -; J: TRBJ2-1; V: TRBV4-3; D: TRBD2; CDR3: CASSHLTSGRYNEQFF; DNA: TGCGCCAGCAGCCACTTGACTAGCGGGAGGTACAATGAGCAGTTCTTC
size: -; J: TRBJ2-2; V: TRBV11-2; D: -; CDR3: CASSPLEGTGELFF; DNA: TGTGCCAGCAGCCCACTAGAGGGCACCGGGGAGCTGTTTTTT
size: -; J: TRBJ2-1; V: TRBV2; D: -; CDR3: CASSESHPENLAYNEQFF; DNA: TGTGCCAGCAGTGAATCTCACCCCGAAAATCTGGCCTACAATGAGCAGTTCTTC
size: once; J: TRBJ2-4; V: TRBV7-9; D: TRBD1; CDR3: CASSPRDRALGDF; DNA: TGTGCCAGCAGCCCCAGGGACAGGGCCCTGGGGGACTTC
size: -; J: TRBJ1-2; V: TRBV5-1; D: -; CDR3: CASSLGTTGFYGYTF; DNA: TGCGCCAGCAGCTTGGGTACTACAGGGTTCTATGGCTACACCTTC
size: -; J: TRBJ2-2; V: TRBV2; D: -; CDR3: CAGQDRTGELFF; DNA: TGTGCGGGGCAGGACCGCACCGGGGAGCTGTTTTTT
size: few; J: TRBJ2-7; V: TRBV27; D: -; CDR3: CASGADKDGYEQYF; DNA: TGTGCCAGCGGGGCTGATAAGGATGGCTACGAGCAGTACTTC
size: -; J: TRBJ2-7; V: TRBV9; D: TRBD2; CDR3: CASSLIAGGVHEQYF; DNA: TGTGCCAGCAGCCTAATAGCGGGAGGAGTCCACGAGCAGTACTTC
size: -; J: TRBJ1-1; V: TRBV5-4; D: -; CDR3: CASSWQADPEAFF; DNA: TGTGCCAGCAGCTGGCAGGCCGACCCCGAAGCTTTCTTT
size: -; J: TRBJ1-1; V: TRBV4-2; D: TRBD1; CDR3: CASSLETGANTEAFF; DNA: TGTGCCAGCAGCCTAGAGACAGGGGCGAACACTGAAGCTTTCTTT
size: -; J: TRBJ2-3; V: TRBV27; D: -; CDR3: CASSPRRSTDTQYF; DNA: TGTGCCAGCAGTCCCCGGCGTAGCACAGATACGCAGTATTTT
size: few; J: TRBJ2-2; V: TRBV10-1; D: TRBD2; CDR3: CASSAEGLAGVTGELFF; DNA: TGCGCCAGCAGTGCTGAGGGACTAGCGGGAGTAACCGGGGAGCTGTTTTTT
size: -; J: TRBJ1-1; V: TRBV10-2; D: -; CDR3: CASSETGGLLPF; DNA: TGCGCCAGCAGTGAGACGGGGGGCTTGCTGCCCTTT
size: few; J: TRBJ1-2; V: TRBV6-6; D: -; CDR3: CASSYSTWDPYGYTF; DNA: TGTGCCAGCAGTTACTCGACTTGGGATCCCTATGGCTACACCTTC
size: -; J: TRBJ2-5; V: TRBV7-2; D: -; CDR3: CASSLMGPADETQYF; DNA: TGTGCCAGCAGCTTAATGGGACCGGCGGATGAGACCCAGTACTTC
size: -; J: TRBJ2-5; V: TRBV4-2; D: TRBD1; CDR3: CASSQEDRGRETQYF; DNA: TGTGCCAGCAGCCAAGAGGACAGGGGACGAGAGACCCAGTACTTC
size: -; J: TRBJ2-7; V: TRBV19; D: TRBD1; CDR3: CASSSGTGASYEQYF; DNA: TGTGCCAGTAGTTCCGGGACAGGAGCTTCCTACGAGCAGTACTTC
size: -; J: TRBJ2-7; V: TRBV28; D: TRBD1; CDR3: CASSSGQARAEQYF; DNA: TGTGCCAGCAGTTCCGGACAGGCCAGGGCCGAGCAGTACTTC
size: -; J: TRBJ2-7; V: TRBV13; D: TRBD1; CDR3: CASSIRQGELGYEQYF; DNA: TGTGCCAGCAGCATTCGACAGGGCGAGTTGGGCTACGAGCAGTACTTC
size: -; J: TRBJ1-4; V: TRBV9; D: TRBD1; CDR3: CASSPGTANEKLFF; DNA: TGTGCCAGCAGCCCCGGGACAGCTAATGAAAAACTGTTTTTT
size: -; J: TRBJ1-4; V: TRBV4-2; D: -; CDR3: CASSQGREGQKLFF; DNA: TGTGCCAGCAGCCAAGGCAGGGAAGGGCAAAAACTGTTTTTT
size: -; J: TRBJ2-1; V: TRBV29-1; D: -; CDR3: CSVFDTGDEQFF; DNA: TGCAGCGTCTTTGACACCGGGGATGAGCAGTTCTTC
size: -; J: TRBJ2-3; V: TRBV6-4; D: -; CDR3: CASSRDTSSTDTQYF; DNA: TGTGCCAGCAGCCGGGACACCTCTAGCACAGATACGCAGTATTTT
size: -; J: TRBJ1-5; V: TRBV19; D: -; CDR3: CASRVPDQPQHF; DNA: TGTGCCAGTAGAGTCCCGGACCAGCCCCAGCATTTT
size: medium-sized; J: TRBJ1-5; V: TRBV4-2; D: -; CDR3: CASSQGTVENQPQHF; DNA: TGTGCCAGCAGCCAAGGGACAGTGGAGAATCAGCCCCAGCATTTT
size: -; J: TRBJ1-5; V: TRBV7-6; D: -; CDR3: CASSLGVSQPQHF; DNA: TGTGCCAGCAGCTTAGGAGTGAGCCAGCCCCAGCATTTT
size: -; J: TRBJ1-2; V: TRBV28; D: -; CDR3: CASSRLENYGYTF; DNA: TGTGCCAGCAGCCGTCTCGAGAACTATGGCTACACCTTC